This TCR beta chain was profiled in a study of patients and donors after allogeneic stem cell transplantation. TCRdb reprocessed the RT-PCR reads with MiXCR, giving one entry per CDR3 protein. The table includes about 230,000 distinct CDR3 sequences, roughly 15% detected once. The germline gives CDR1 SGHAT, CDR2 FQNNGV. The V end was cut by 4 bases, the J end by 7 bases, with 10 bases between. This CDR3 is 12 amino acids long. The J gene is TRBJ1-2, the V gene TRBV11-2; D unclear. The receptor's source is a human donor who was either an allogeneic HSCT recipient or a stem cell or donor lymphocyte infusion donor (not recorded which). It is not recorded whose cells these are; they may come from a transplant donor. Material: blood, either unsorted or a sorted T cell fraction (not recorded which). CDR3 sequence (DNA): TGTGCCAGCAGCTCCCCCGGGTTTGGCTACACCTTC. Translating it yields CASSSPGFGYTF.